The 13 T cell receptor beta chains listed next were all sequenced from one sample in a study of OX40 agonist ivuxolimab in advanced cancers. Sequencing was performed with immunoSEQ multiplex PCR; in TCRdb, only in-frame clones are kept and a portion is missing. The sample shows around 80,000 clones, around 87% of them seen only once. Sequencing used CD4+ or CD8+ T cells sorted from blood, obtained in a trial of the OX40 agonist ivuxolimab. All receptors come from an adult with an advanced solid tumor such as melanoma, head and neck, liver or kidney cancer.

The rearrangement uses TRBV15 and TRBJ1-3; D not certain. CDR1 is LNHNV and CDR2 is YYDKDF in the germline V gene (reference sequence). Trimming pared 0 bases from V and 3 bases from J, leaving 9 bases between. The CDR3 contains 15 residues. CDR3 loop: CATSRDFQVGNTIYF. In DNA, the CDR3 is TGTGCCACCAGCAGAGATTTCCAGGTTGGAAACACCATATATTTT.

As concerns this clone: Without the conserved terminal phenylalanine or tryptophan, this CDR3 likely stems from a read error. The limits of the CDR3 on the DNA are not certain, so only TCRdb's listed CDR3 is given. The chain has TRBV18 and TRBJ1-2. Germline CDR1 KGHSH, CDR2 LQKENI. The CDR3 is 20 amino acids in total, end residues counted. CDR3 residues: CASSPSTPSPMADSISFDWL.

The chain is built from TRBV18 and TRBJ2-2; D remains ambiguous. There are 15 residues in the CDR3. The V end lost 1 base, the J end lost 3 bases, and 9 bases lay between the germline ends. Germline CDR1 KGHSH, CDR2 LQKENI. CDR3 in DNA: TGTGCCAGCTCACCACGTAGACAAGACACCGGGGAGCTGTTTTTT. This sequence encodes CASSPRRQDTGELFF.

This clone was observed a few times. J is TRBJ2-7 and V is TRBV7-9, with TRBD1 matching over 9 bases. The germline V gene has CDR1 SEHNR and CDR2 FQNEAQ (reference sequence). V gave up 5 bases and J gave up 2 bases; unmatched junction bases: 4. The CDR3 extends over 14 amino acids. The CDR3: CASSPGQGTYEQYV. As DNA, the CDR3 is TGTGCCAGCAGCCCGGGACAGGGAACCTACGAGCAGTACGTC.

The rearrangement links TRBV5-1 to TRBJ1-1; 7 positions match TRBD1. This CDR3 region has 14 residues. J lost 6 bases, V lost 4 bases, and 9 bases had no gene match. The germline CDR1 and CDR2 sequences are SGHRS and YFSETQ. The CDR3 DNA sequence: TGCGCCAGCAGCAAGGACAGGTGGGACCCTGAAGCTTTCTTT. Amino acids: CASSKDRWDPEAFF.

This clone came up a few times. The rearrangement links TRBV28 to TRBJ2-1, with 9 bases fitting TRBD1. The V gene's germline CDR1 is MDHEN and CDR2 SYDVKM. The CDR3 consists of 14 residues. After removal of 7 bases from V and 6 bases from J, the junction contained 7 bases not matched to a gene. Here the CDR3 DNA reads TGTGCCAGCACTCCAGGGGGACAGGGCAATGAGCAGTTCTTC. This sequence encodes CASTPGGQGNEQFF.

A single count supports this clone. CDR3 in DNA: TGTGCCAGTAGTATGGTTGGGAGGGGACGGACCGGGGAGCTGTTTTTT. This gives the protein CASSMVGRGRTGELFF. The V gene is TRBV19, the J gene TRBJ2-2, with 7 bases identical to TRBD2. This CDR3 is built from 16 residues. V lost 3 bases to trimming and J lost 5 bases; unmatched junction nucleotides: 9. CDR1 is LNHDA, CDR2 SQIVND, per germline (reference sequence). The complete variable domain, with remaining parts taken from reference TRBV19 and TRBJ2-2, reads DGGITQSPKYLFRKEGQNVTLSCEQNLNHDAMYWYRQDPGQGLRLIYYSQIVNDFQKGDIAEGYSVSREKKESFPLTVTSAQKNPTAFYLCASSMVGRGRTGELFFGEGSRLTVL.

The rearrangement joins TRBV6-7 to TRBJ2-7; a possible D gene is TRBD1 (5 bases). TRBV6-7 is an open reading frame whose function is uncertain. This CDR3 has 16 amino acids. V was cut by 0 bases and J by 5 bases, with 17 bases left in between. The CDR3 protein is CASSYSKSEDSHEQYV. CDR3 DNA: TGTGCCAGCAGTTACTCGAAATCTGAAGACAGCCACGAGCAGTACGTC.

The chain is built from TRBV7-9 and TRBJ2-2; D remains unclear. CDR1 is SEHNR and CDR2 is FQNEAQ in the germline V gene (reference sequence). The CDR3 is 14 residues long. Between the trimmed V and J ends, which lost 1 base and 4 bases, there was a span of 7 bases. CDR3: CASSLDRATGELFF. The CDR3 coding sequence is TGTGCCAGCAGCTTAGATAGAGCCACCGGGGAGCTGTTTTTT. Full variable domain (rest looked up from reference TRBV7-9 and TRBJ2-2): DTGVSQNPRHKITKRGQNVTFRCDPISEHNRLYWYRQTLGQGPEFLTYFQNEAQLEKSRLLSDRFSAERPKGSFSTLEIQRTEQGDSAMYLCASSLDRATGELFFGEGSRLTVL.

The J gene is TRBJ2-5, the V gene TRBV30; no definite D call. This CDR3 is built from 14 residues. The germline V gene has CDR1 GTSNPN and CDR2 SVGIG (reference sequence). The V end lost 2 bases, the J end lost 4 bases, and 14 bases lay between the germline ends. DNA for the CDR3: TGTGCCTGGAGTCTGGGTTCTGGCGGAGAGACCCAGTACTTC. Translated: CAWSLGSGGETQYF.

The genes are TRBV30 and TRBJ2-3, with D possibly called TRBD1 or TRBD2 (5 bases each). This CDR3 is 15 amino acids long. Germline V gene data show CDR1 as GTSNPN and CDR2 as SVGIG (reference sequence). V was cut by 5 bases and J by 2 bases, with 17 bases left in between. DNA for the CDR3: TGTGCCTGGGTCCCCGGGACGGGACCCACAGATACGCAGTATTTT. Translation gives CAWVPGTGPTDTQYF.

J is TRBJ1-1 and V is TRBV15; 7 bases line up with TRBD1. In germline, CDR1 is LNHNV, CDR2 YYDKDF (reference sequence). This CDR3 contains 16 residues. V trimming: 0 bases; J trimming: 2 bases; junction bases outside the gene matches: 6. CDR3 DNA sequence: TGTGCCACCAGCAGAGATTGGGGGACAGTTAACACTGAAGCTTTCTTT. It specifies CATSRDWGTVNTEAFF.

The V and J genes are TRBV19 and TRBJ1-2; D is perhaps TRBD1 (5 bases). This CDR3 region has 14 residues. The V gene's germline CDR1 is LNHDA and CDR2 SQIVND (reference sequence). Trimming pared 2 bases from V and 4 bases from J, leaving 11 bases between. CDR3 loop: CASSIPRERYGYTF. The CDR3 DNA reads TGTGCCAGTAGTATACCCAGGGAACGCTATGGCTACACCTTC.